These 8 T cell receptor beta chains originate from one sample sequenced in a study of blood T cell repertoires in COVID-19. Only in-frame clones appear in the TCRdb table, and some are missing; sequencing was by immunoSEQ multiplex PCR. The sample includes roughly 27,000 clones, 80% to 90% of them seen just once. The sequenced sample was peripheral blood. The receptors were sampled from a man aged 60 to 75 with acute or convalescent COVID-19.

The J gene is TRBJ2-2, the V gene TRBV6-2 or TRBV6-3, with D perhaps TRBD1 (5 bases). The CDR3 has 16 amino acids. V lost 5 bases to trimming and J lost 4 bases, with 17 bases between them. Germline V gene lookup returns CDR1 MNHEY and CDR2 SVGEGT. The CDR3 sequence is CASSGMGLVGTGELFF. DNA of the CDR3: TGTGCCAGCAGTGGTATGGGGCTAGTGGGCACCGGGGAGCTGTTTTTT.

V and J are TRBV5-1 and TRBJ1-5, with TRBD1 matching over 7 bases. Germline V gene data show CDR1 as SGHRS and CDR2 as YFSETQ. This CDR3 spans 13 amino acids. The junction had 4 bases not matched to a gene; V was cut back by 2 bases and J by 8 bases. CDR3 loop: CASSLTGVEPQHF. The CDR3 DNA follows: TGCGCCAGCAGCTTAACAGGGGTTGAGCCCCAGCATTTT.

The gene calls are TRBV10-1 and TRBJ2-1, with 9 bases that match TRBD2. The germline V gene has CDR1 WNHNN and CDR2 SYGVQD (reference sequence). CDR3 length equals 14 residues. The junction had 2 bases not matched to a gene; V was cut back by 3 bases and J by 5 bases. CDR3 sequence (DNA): TGCGCCAGCAGTGACCTAGCGGGAAACAATGAGCAGTTCTTC. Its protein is CASSDLAGNNEQFF.

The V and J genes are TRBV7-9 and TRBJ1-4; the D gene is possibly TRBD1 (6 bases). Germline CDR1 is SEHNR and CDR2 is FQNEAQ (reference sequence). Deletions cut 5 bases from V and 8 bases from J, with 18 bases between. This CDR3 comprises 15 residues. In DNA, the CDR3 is TGTGCCAGCAGCCCCCCCCGAACAGGGAGAGAAAAACTGTTTTTT. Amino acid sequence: CASSPPRTGREKLFF.

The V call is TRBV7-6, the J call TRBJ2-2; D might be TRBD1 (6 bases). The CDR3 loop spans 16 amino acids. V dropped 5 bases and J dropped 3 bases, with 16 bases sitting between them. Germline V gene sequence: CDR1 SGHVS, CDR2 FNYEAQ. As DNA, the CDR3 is TGTGCCAGCAGCGACAGGCTCACTCTCTACACCGGGGAGCTGTTTTTT. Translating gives CASSDRLTLYTGELFF.

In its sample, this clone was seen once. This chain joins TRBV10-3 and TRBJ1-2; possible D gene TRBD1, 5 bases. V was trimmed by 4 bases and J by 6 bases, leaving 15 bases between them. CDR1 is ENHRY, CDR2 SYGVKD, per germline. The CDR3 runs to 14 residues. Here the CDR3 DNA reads TGTGCCATCAGTGGGTTCAAGGCAGGGAATGGCTACACCTTC. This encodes CAISGFKAGNGYTF.

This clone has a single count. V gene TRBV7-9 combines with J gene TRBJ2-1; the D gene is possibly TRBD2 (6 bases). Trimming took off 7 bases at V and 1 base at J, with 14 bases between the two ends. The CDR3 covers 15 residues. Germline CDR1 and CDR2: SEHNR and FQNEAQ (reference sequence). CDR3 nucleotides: TGTGCCAGCACCGTTAGCGGTGGGTCCTACAATGAGCAGTTCTTC. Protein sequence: CASTVSGGSYNEQFF.

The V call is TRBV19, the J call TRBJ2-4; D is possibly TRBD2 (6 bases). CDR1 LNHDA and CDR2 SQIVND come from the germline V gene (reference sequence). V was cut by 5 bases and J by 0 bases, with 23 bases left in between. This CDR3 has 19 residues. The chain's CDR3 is CASSWGGLPGKEAKNIQYF. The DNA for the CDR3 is TGTGCCAGTAGTTGGGGAGGCCTCCCCGGAAAGGAAGCCAAAAACATTCAGTACTTC.